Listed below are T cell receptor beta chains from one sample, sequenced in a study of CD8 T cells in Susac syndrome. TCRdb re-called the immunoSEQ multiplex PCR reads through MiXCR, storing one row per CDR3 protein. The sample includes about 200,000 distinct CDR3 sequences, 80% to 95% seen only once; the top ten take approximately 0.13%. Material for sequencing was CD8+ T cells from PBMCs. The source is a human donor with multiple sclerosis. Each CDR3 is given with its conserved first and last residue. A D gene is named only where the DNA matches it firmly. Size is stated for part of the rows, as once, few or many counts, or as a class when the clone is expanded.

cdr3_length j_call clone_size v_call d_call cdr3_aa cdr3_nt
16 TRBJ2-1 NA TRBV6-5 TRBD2 CASSFPSGGVYNEQFF TGTGCCAGCAGTTTCCCTAGCGGGGGGGTATACAATGAGCAGTTCTTC
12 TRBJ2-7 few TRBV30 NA CAWRSGPNEQYF TGTGCCTGGAGGTCGGGCCCTAACGAGCAGTACTTC
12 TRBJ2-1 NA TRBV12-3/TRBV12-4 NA CASSLWGHEQFF TGTGCCAGCAGTTTGTGGGGACATGAGCAGTTCTTC
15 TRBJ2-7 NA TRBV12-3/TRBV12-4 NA CASSPWPASNGEQYF TGTGCCAGCAGCCCCTGGCCAGCCTCGAACGGGGAGCAGTACTTC
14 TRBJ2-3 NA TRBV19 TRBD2 CASYSGGARDTQYF TGTGCCAGTTATAGCGGGGGGGCCAGAGATACGCAGTATTTT
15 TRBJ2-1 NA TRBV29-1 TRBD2 CSVWGASGRRHEQFF TGCAGCGTTTGGGGGGCTAGCGGGAGACGTCATGAGCAGTTCTTC
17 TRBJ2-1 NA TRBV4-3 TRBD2 CASSQDPPAGEASEQFF TGCGCCAGCAGCCAAGATCCACCAGCGGGAGAGGCAAGTGAGCAGTTCTTC
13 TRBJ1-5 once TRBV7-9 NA CASSLDRDQPQHF TGTGCCAGCAGCTTAGACAGGGATCAGCCCCAGCATTTT
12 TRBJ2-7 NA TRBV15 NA CATSWEGDEQYF TGTGCCACCAGCTGGGAGGGGGACGAGCAGTACTTC
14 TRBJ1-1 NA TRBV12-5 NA CASGLVLGDTEAFF TGTGCTAGTGGTTTGGTACTAGGGGACACTGAAGCTTTCTTT
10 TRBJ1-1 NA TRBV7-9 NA CASSPGGAFF TGTGCCAGCAGCCCCGGGGGAGCTTTCTTT
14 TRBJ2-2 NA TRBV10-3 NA CAISESQASGELFF TGTGCCATCAGTGAGTCACAGGCCTCCGGGGAGCTGTTTTTT
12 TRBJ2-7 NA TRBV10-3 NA CAISESVYEQYF TGTGCCATCAGTGAGTCGGTCTACGAGCAGTACTTC
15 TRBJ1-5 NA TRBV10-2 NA CASSSVGDSNQPQHF TGCGCCAGCAGTTCGGTCGGGGATAGCAATCAGCCCCAGCATTTT
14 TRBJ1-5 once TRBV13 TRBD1 CASSFRGSNQPQHF TGTGCCAGCAGCTTCAGGGGGAGCAATCAGCCCCAGCATTTT
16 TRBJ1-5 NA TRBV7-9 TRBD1 CASSPEGAGGNQPQHF TGTGCCAGCAGCCCCGAGGGGGCTGGGGGCAATCAGCCCCAGCATTTT
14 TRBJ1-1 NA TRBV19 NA CASSIVPAAGEAFF TGTGCCAGTAGTATAGTTCCGGCCGCAGGGGAAGCTTTCTTT
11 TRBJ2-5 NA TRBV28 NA CASEGQETQYF TGTGCCTCGGAAGGCCAAGAGACCCAGTACTTC
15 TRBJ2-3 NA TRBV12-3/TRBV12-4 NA CASSLVSGSTDTQYF TGTGCCAGCAGTTTAGTCTCCGGGAGCACAGATACGCAGTATTTT
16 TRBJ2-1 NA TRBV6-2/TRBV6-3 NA CASSYSRAAQRDEQFF TGTGCCAGCAGTTACTCGAGGGCGGCCCAGAGGGATGAGCAGTTCTTC
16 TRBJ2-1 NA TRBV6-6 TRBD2 CASSYSQAGDLNEQFF TGTGCCAGCAGTTACTCACAGGCGGGGGATCTCAATGAGCAGTTCTTC
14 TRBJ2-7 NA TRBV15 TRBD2 CATSRVIAGREQYF TGTGCCACCAGCAGAGTGATAGCGGGGCGCGAGCAGTACTTC
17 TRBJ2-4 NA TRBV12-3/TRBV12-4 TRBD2 CASSFRTSGTNKNIQYF TGTGCCAGCAGTTTCCGGACTAGCGGGACCAACAAAAACATTCAGTACTTC
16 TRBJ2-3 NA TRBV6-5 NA CASSYSPGGVTDTQYF TGTGCCAGCAGTTACTCCCCCGGAGGGGTCACAGATACGCAGTATTTT
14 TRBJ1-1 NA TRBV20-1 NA CSARRGVLNTEAFF TGCAGTGCTAGAAGGGGGGTTTTGAACACTGAAGCTTTCTTT
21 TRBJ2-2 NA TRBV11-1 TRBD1 CASSSSRTQGAQIANTGELFF TGTGCCAGCAGCTCGAGCCGTACACAGGGGGCGCAGATTGCGAACACCGGGGAGCTGTTTTTT
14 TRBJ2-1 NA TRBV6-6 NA CASNVAISYNEQFF TGTGCCAGCAACGTAGCGATATCCTACAATGAGCAGTTCTTC
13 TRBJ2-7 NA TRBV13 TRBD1 CASSQGQHYEQYF TGTGCCAGCAGCCAGGGACAGCACTACGAGCAGTACTTC
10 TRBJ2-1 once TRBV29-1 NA CSAGGTEQFF TGCAGCGCCGGGGGGACAGAGCAGTTCTTC
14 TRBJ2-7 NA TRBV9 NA CASSGTEGFYEQYF TGTGCCAGCAGCGGGACTGAGGGGTTCTACGAGCAGTACTTC
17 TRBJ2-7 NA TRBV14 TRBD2 CASSQVAGGEPPYEQYF TGTGCCAGCAGCCAAGTAGCGGGAGGGGAACCGCCCTACGAGCAGTACTTC
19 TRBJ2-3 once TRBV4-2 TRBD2 CASSPDGVAGTAHTDTQYF TGTGCCAGCAGCCCCGATGGAGTAGCGGGAACGGCGCACACAGATACGCAGTATTTT
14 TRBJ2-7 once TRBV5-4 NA CASSLERDSDEQYF TGTGCCAGCAGCTTGGAACGGGACTCAGACGAGCAGTACTTC
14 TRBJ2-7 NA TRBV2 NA CASSEGRQTYEQYF TGTGCCAGCAGTGAAGGAAGGCAAACCTACGAGCAGTACTTC
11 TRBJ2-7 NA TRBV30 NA CAWSGRAEQYF TGTGCCTGGAGTGGGCGGGCCGAGCAGTACTTC
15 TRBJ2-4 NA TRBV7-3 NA CASSPIGGAKDIQYF TGTGCCAGCAGCCCGATCGGGGGCGCGAAGGACATTCAGTACTTC
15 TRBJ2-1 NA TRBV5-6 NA CASSSGRSSYNEQFF TGTGCCAGCAGCTCCGGCCGTAGCTCCTACAATGAGCAGTTCTTC
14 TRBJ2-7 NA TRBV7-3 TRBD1 CASSLGQGNYEQYF TGTGCCAGCAGCCTAGGACAGGGAAACTACGAGCAGTACTTC
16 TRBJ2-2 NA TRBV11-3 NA CASSARQDGNTGELFF TGTGCCAGCAGCGCCCGACAAGACGGCAACACCGGGGAGCTGTTTTTT
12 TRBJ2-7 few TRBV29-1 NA CSVGGSAYEQYF TGCAGCGTTGGGGGTTCTGCCTACGAGCAGTACTTC
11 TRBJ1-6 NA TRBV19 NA CASTGGSPLHF TGTGCCAGTACGGGGGGTTCACCCCTCCACTTT
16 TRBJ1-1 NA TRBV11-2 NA CASSFWAVRVGTEAFF TGTGCCAGCAGCTTTTGGGCGGTCCGCGTAGGAACTGAAGCTTTCTTT
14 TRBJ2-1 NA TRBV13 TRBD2 CASSFHPRGDEQFF TGTGCCAGCAGCTTCCACCCGCGGGGGGATGAGCAGTTCTTC
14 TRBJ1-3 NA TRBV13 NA CASSPFRLRNTIYF TGTGCCAGCAGCCCATTCCGACTGAGAAACACCATATATTTT
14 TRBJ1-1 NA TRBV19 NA CASSITSGATEAFF TGTGCCAGTAGTATCACATCCGGGGCCACTGAAGCTTTCTTT
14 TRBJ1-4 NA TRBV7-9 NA CASSSTPGNEKLFF TGTGCCAGCAGCTCCACTCCGGGTAATGAAAAACTGTTTTTT
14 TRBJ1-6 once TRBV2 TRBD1 CASSDPGGDSPLHF TGTGCCAGCAGTGACCCAGGGGGCGATTCACCCCTCCACTTT
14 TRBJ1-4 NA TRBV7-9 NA CASSPMGSQEKLFF TGTGCCAGCAGCCCGATGGGTAGTCAGGAAAAACTGTTTTTT
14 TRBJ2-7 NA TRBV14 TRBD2 CASSQVTGGYEQYF TGTGCCAGCAGCCAAGTTACGGGAGGATACGAGCAGTACTTC
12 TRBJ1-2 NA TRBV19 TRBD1 CAVTGTGDGYTF TGTGCCGTAACAGGAACAGGGGATGGCTACACCTTC
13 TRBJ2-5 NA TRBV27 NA CASSFGSLETQYF TGTGCCAGCAGTTTTGGTAGCTTGGAGACCCAGTACTTC
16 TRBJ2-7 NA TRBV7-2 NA CASSLGSAGLYYEQYF TGTGCCAGCAGCTTAGGCTCGGCGGGCCTCTACTACGAGCAGTACTTC
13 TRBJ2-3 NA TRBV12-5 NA CASGLVPADTQYF TGTGCTAGTGGTTTGGTCCCCGCAGATACGCAGTATTTT
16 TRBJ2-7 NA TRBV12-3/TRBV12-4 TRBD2 CASSKLAGITSYEQYF TGTGCCAGCAGTAAATTAGCGGGGATAACTTCCTACGAGCAGTACTTC
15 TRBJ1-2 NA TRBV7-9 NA CASSLGSSRDYGYTF TGTGCCAGCAGCTTAGGCTCCTCGCGGGACTATGGCTACACCTTC
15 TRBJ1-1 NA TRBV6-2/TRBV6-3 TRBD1 CASSPLTGVGAEAFF TGTGCCAGCAGCCCCTTGACAGGGGTGGGGGCTGAAGCTTTCTTT
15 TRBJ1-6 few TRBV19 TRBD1 CASSKWGQGEAPLHF TGTGCCAGTAGTAAGTGGGGCCAGGGGGAAGCACCCCTCCACTTT